These 26 T cell receptor beta chains originate from one sample sequenced in a study of shared clonotypes between healthy human individuals. Here immunoSEQ multiplex PCR was the method, and the copy in TCRdb shows in-frame clones only, minus some. The profile shows roughly 700,000 clones, roughly 70% of them singletons. The sample was memory CD4+ T cells sorted from blood. The sample's subset: CD45RA-negative fraction. The origin of the receptors is a woman in her 30s in good health.

This clone turned up a few times. The chain uses TRBV2 and TRBJ1-5, with a weak D call TRBD1 (6 bases). V lost 4 bases, J lost 7 bases, and 17 bases lay in between. CDR1 and CDR2 (germline): SNHLY, FYNNEI. The CDR3 extends over 15 amino acids. CDR3 in amino acids: CASSGGGGAGQPQHF. The CDR3, as DNA: TGTGCCAGCAGTGGAGGCGGGGGGGCAGGACAGCCCCAGCATTTT.

This chain uses TRBV11-2 with TRBJ2-1; D gene uncertain. Trimming stripped 3 bases from V and 2 bases from J, with 14 bases between. Germline-derived CDR1 and CDR2 are SGHAT and FQNNGV. This CDR3 region has 16 residues. The CDR3 nucleotides are TGTGCCAGCAGCTTTTCACTCCAGGTCACCTACAATGAGCAGTTCTTC. Translating it yields CASSFSLQVTYNEQFF.

The chain joins TRBV12-5 to TRBJ2-5; perhaps TRBD2 as D (6 bases). The CDR3 spans 15 residues. The V end was cut by 6 bases, the J end by 5 bases, with 19 bases between. Per germline, CDR1 LGHNT and CDR2 FRNRAP. The CDR3 nucleotides read TGTGCTAGTGGCTCAGGGACTTCAACTGGTGAGACCCAGTACTTC. Amino acids: CASGSGTSTGETQYF. Variable domain in full (rest from reference TRBV12-5 and TRBJ2-5): DARVTQTPRHKVTEMGQEVTMRCQPILGHNTVFWYRQTMMQGLELLAYFRNRAPLDDSGMPKDRFSAEMPDATLATLKIQPSEPRDSAVYFCASGSGTSTGETQYFGPGTRLLVL.

The chain uses TRBV7-2 and TRBJ2-3, with D possibly called TRBD1 or TRBD2 (5 bases each). Germline CDR1 and CDR2: SGHTA and FQGNSA. Trimming took 5 bases from V and 4 from J, leaving 19 bases between them. The CDR3 length is 16 residues. In DNA form, the CDR3 reads TGTGCCAGCAGCCCCCTCGGGACCAGAGGCCCAGATACGCAGTATTTT. Protein sequence: CASSPLGTRGPDTQYF.

The J gene is TRBJ2-7, the V gene TRBV7-8; unclear D gene. The ends were cut back, 5 bases at V and 8 bases at J, with 10 bases in the middle. Germline V gene lookup returns CDR1 SGHVS and CDR2 FQNEAQ. CDR3 size: 11 residues. The CDR3 region is CASSPSLQQYF. The CDR3 DNA sequence: TGTGCCAGCAGCCCAAGCCTTCAGCAGTACTTC.

This clone was observed a handful of times. This CDR3 reads CASSLRDYYNEQFF. The CDR3 DNA reads as TGTGCCAGCAGCCTCCGGGACTACTACAATGAGCAGTTCTTC. The V call is TRBV11-1, the J call TRBJ2-1; 7 nucleotides line up with TRBD2. With 5 bases clipped from V and 3 bases from J, the junction kept 4 bases outside the gene matches. This CDR3 comprises 14 residues. From germline, CDR1 is SGHAT and CDR2 FQDESV (reference sequence). The whole variable domain, remainder taken from reference TRBV11-1 and TRBJ2-1, is EAEVAQSPRYKITEKSQAVAFWCDPISGHATLYWYRQILGQGPELLVQFQDESVVDDSQLPKDRFSAERLKGVDSTLKIQPAELGDSAMYLCASSLRDYYNEQFFGPGTRLTVL.

In this sample, this clone turned up once. The chain joins TRBV27 to TRBJ1-4, with TRBD1 matching 7 bases. V lost 2 bases, J lost 7 bases, and 1 base stayed unmatched. The CDR3 runs 13 residues. CDR1 is MNHEY and CDR2 is SMNVEV in the germline V gene (reference sequence). CDR3 nucleotide sequence: TGTGCCAGCAGTTTACGGGACAGTGAAAAACTGTTTTTT. Protein product: CASSLRDSEKLFF.

This sequence joins TRBV7-6 and TRBJ1-3; 7 bases line up with TRBD1. CDR3 length equals 13 residues. Germline-derived CDR1 and CDR2 are SGHVS and FNYEAQ. V shed 9 bases, J shed 10 bases, and the junction held 12 bases outside the gene matches. The CDR3 region is CASHQTGSGTIYF. In DNA, the CDR3 is TGTGCCAGTCATCAGACAGGGTCAGGAACCATATATTTT. The entire variable domain, with the rest obtained from reference TRBV7-6 and TRBJ1-3, is as follows: GAGVSQSPRYKVTKRGQDVALRCDPISGHVSLYWYRQALGQGPEFLTYFNYEAQQDKSGLPNDRFSAERPEGSISTLTIQRTEQRDSAMYRCASHQTGSGTIYFGEGSWLTVV.

The J gene is TRBJ2-7, the V gene TRBV19, with D possibly TRBD2 on 5 matching bases. This CDR3 spans 13 amino acids. Trimming took off 5 bases at V and 7 bases at J, with 15 bases between the two ends. Germline-derived CDR1 and CDR2 are LNHDA and SQIVND (reference sequence). The CDR3 bases are TGTGCCAGTAGTGTGGTGGAAGCGGATGAGCAGTACTTC. The encoded protein is CASSVVEADEQYF.

This clone was observed a handful of times. V usage is TRBV28 and J usage is TRBJ1-2; a weak D match, TRBD1 (5 bases). The CDR3 runs to 14 residues. Trimming took off 4 bases at V and 6 bases at J, with 15 bases between the two ends. Germline assignment: CDR1 MDHEN and CDR2 SYDVKM. The CDR3 DNA sequence: TGTGCCAGCAGTTCCCCAGGGCGTACTGATGGCTACACCTTC. Its protein product is CASSSPGRTDGYTF.

This clone was counted between two and nine times. This chain joins TRBV12-1 and TRBJ2-1; the table assigns TRBD1, which was not confirmed against the DNA. TRBV12-1 is listed as a pseudogene. CDR3 length equals 17 residues. The CDR3 DNA sequence: TGTGCCAGCAGCTGCACCTCTTTCTCTACAGTTGGCGATGAGCAGTTCTTC. It is translated as CASSCTSFSTVGDEQFF.

This sequence joins TRBV13 and TRBJ1-2; perhaps TRBD1 as D (5 bases). Between the trimmed V and J ends, which lost 3 bases and 7 bases, there was a span of 9 bases. The CDR3 length is 12 residues. The germline gives CDR1 PRHDT, CDR2 FYEKMQ (reference sequence). Here the CDR3 DNA reads TGTGCCAGCAGCTTGTCGAGGGGTGGCTACACCTTC. The encoded protein is CASSLSRGGYTF.

On this clone: The same CDR3 also results from other DNA sequences found in this sample. The gene calls are TRBV5-1 and TRBJ2-1; 7 bases line up with TRBD1. The V gene's germline CDR1 is SGHRS and CDR2 YFSETQ. This CDR3 comprises 15 residues. Germline trimming cut 2 bases from V and 6 bases from J; bases unmatched to any gene: 8. CDR3 DNA: TGCGCCAGCAGCTTCGGGGACAGAGATTCCAATGAGCAGTTCTTC. Amino acids: CASSFGDRDSNEQFF. The complete variable domain, with remaining parts taken from reference TRBV5-1 and TRBJ2-1, reads KAGVTQTPRYLIKTRGQQVTLSCSPISGHRSVSWYQQTPGQGLQFLFEYFSETQRNKGNFPGRFSGRQFSNSRSEMNVSTLELGDSALYLCASSFGDRDSNEQFFGPGTRLTVL.

The rearrangement uses TRBV5-5 and TRBJ2-1, with 15 bases identical to TRBD2. Germline CDR1 is SGHKS and CDR2 is YYEKEE (reference sequence). The CDR3 runs to 16 residues. V gave up 4 bases and J gave up 9 bases; unmatched junction bases: 8. The CDR3 DNA sequence: TGTGCCAGCAGCCCGTGGACTAGCGGGAGGGTAGGTGAGCAGTTCTTC. It specifies CASSPWTSGRVGEQFF.

The chain carries TRBV4-1 and TRBJ2-5, with TRBD2 as a possible D gene (6 bases). Trimming took 3 bases from V and 4 from J, leaving 15 bases between them. The V gene's germline CDR1 is MGHRA and CDR2 YSYEKL. The CDR3 has 15 amino acids. The CDR3 loop reads CASSQGAAGSETQYF. The CDR3 bases are TGCGCCAGCAGCCAGGGCGCTGCGGGATCAGAGACCCAGTACTTC.

The chain uses TRBV5-1 and TRBJ2-7; 7 nucleotides line up with TRBD1. Germline values: CDR1 SGHRS, CDR2 YFSETQ. The trim removed 4 bases at V and 1 base at J, leaving 5 bases unmatched. The length of the CDR3 is 14 residues. The CDR3, as DNA: TGCGCCAGCAGCCGGCCAGGGGGATCCTACGAGCAGTACTTC. Protein product: CASSRPGGSYEQYF.

In regard to this clone: Other nucleotide sequences from this sample produce the same CDR3. V gene TRBV19 combines with J gene TRBJ1-5; the match to TRBD1 covers 7 bases. The trim removed 6 bases at V and 2 bases at J, leaving 4 bases unmatched. The CDR3 extends over 14 amino acids. Per the germline V gene, CDR1 is LNHDA and CDR2 is SQIVND (reference sequence). This CDR3 is CASSETGGNQPQHF. The CDR3 bases are TGTGCCAGTAGCGAAACAGGGGGCAATCAGCCCCAGCATTTT.

This clone occurred a few times. Since a far larger clone is one base different, this is likely a read error. The sample carries other DNA sequences with the same CDR3. The chain uses TRBV5-1 and TRBJ2-1, with TRBD2 identical over 10 bases. The V gene's germline CDR1 is SGHRS and CDR2 YFSETQ. The CDR3 is 15 amino acids. The CDR3 nucleotides read TGCGCCAGCAGTTTGGCTAGCGGGAGTTACAATGAGCAGTTCTTC. This translates into CASSLASGSYNEQFF.

The rearrangement uses TRBV27 and TRBJ2-1; 10 nucleotides agree with TRBD2. The CDR3 contains 15 residues. Trimming cost V 5 bases and J 4 bases; bases outside gene matches: 5. Germline CDR1 reads MNHEY; CDR2 reads SMNVEV (reference sequence). In DNA form, the CDR3 reads TGTGCCAGCAGTCAAACTAGCGGGGTTTACAATGAGCAGTTCTTC. Its translation is CASSQTSGVYNEQFF.

The V call is TRBV9, the J call TRBJ2-1; perhaps D is TRBD1 or TRBD2 (5 bases each). Trimming pared 0 bases from V and 2 bases from J, leaving 12 bases between. Germline loops: CDR1 SGDLS, CDR2 YYNGEE. CDR3 length: 16 amino acids. The CDR3 sequence: CASSVEPGPTYNEQFF. The CDR3 region has the DNA TGTGCCAGCAGCGTAGAACCGGGACCAACCTACAATGAGCAGTTCTTC.

The chain uses TRBV28 and TRBJ2-1; 9 nucleotides align to TRBD2. The germline CDR1 and CDR2 sequences are MDHEN and SYDVKM. The CDR3 runs to 15 residues. V gave up 4 bases and J gave up 7 bases; unmatched junction bases: 8. The CDR3 sequence: CASSSLAGVRNEQFF. The DNA for the CDR3 is TGTGCCAGCAGTTCTTTAGCGGGAGTAAGAAATGAGCAGTTCTTC.

This rearrangement joins TRBV2 to TRBJ1-5, with TRBD1 as a possible D gene (5 bases). Trimming pared 6 bases from V and 5 bases from J, leaving 17 bases between. The CDR3 is 15 residues long. The germline V gene has CDR1 SNHLY and CDR2 FYNNEI. The CDR3 loop reads CASRIQDSRHQPQHF. The CDR3 nucleotides read TGTGCCAGCAGAATACAGGATTCTCGGCATCAGCCCCAGCATTTT.

The J gene is TRBJ1-6, the V gene TRBV11-2; maybe TRBD1 (6 bases). This CDR3 has 12 residues. Trimming left V 0 bases short and J 18 bases short, with 12 bases between. CDR1 and CDR2 from the germline V gene are SGHAT and FQNNGV. The CDR3 is CASSLEGRGSHF. CDR3 nucleotide sequence: TGTGCCAGCAGCTTAGAGGGCAGGGGTTCCCACTTT.

The rearrangement uses TRBV9 and TRBJ2-1; the D is unclear. The germline V gene has CDR1 SGDLS and CDR2 YYNGEE. This CDR3 comprises 15 residues. V lost 0 bases and J 1 base, leaving 8 bases between the germline ends. CDR3 protein: CASSVDAQSYNEQFF. In DNA, the CDR3 is TGTGCCAGCAGCGTAGATGCTCAATCCTACAATGAGCAGTTCTTC.

This chain uses TRBV9 with TRBJ2-7; 14 bases line up with TRBD2. Germline trimming cut 2 bases from V and 4 bases from J; bases unmatched to any gene: 2. The germline gives CDR1 SGDLS, CDR2 YYNGEE. This CDR3 region has 15 residues. Written as DNA, the CDR3 is TGTGCCAGCAGCGTGGGACTAGCGGGAGAATACGAGCAGTACTTC. It is translated as CASSVGLAGEYEQYF. Full variable domain (remainder filled in from reference TRBV9 and TRBJ2-7): DSGVTQTPKHLITATGQRVTLRCSPRSGDLSVYWYQQSLDQGLQFLIQYYNGEERAKGNILERFSAQQFPDLHSELNLSSLELGDSALYFCASSVGLAGEYEQYFGPGTRLTVT.

This chain links TRBV7-3 with TRBJ2-1; D uncertain. Deletions cut 2 bases from V and 0 bases from J, with 8 bases between. Germline V gives CDR1 SGHTA, CDR2 FQGTGA. The CDR3 spans 15 residues. The CDR3 sequence is CASSLDPNSYNEQFF. CDR3 nucleotide sequence: TGTGCCAGCAGCTTAGACCCTAACTCCTACAATGAGCAGTTCTTC.